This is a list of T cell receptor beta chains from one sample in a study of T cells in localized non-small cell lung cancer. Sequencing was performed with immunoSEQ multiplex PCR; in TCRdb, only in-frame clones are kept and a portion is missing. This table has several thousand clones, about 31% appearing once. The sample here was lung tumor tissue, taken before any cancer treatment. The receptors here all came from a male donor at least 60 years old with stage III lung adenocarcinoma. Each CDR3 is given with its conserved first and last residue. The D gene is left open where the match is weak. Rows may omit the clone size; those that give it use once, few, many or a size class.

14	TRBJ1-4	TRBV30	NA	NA	CAWATQASNEKLFF	TGTGCCTGGGCGACCCAAGCGAGTAATGAAAAACTGTTTTTT
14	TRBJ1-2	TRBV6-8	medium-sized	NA	CASSNLGTAYGYTF	TGTGCCAGCAGTAATTTAGGGACGGCCTATGGCTACACCTTC
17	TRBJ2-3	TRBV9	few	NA	CASSGARADPPLDTQYF	TGTGCCAGCAGTGGGGCTAGGGCCGACCCCCCACTAGATACGCAGTATTTT
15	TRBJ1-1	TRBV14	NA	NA	CASSRGLGGPTEAFF	TGTGCCAGCAGCCGAGGGCTTGGCGGGCCCACTGAAGCTTTCTTT
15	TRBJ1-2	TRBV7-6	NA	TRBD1	CASSPRRAGGYGYTF	TGTGCCAGCAGCCCCCGTCGGGCAGGGGGCTATGGCTACACCTTC
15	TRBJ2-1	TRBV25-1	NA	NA	CASRARDGHYNEQFF	TGTGCCAGCAGGGCCCGGGACGGACACTACAATGAGCAGTTCTTC
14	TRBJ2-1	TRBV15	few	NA	CATSRDRGLGEQFF	TGTGCCACCAGCAGAGACCGGGGGTTGGGTGAGCAGTTCTTC
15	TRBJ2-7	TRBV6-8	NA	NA	CASSYLGGSSYEQYF	TGTGCCAGCAGTTACCTCGGTGGCAGCTCCTACGAGCAGTACTTC
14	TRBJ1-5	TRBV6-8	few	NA	CASSAEDSNQPQHF	TGTGCCAGCAGTGCGGAGGACAGCAATCAGCCCCAGCATTTT
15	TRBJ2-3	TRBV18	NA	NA	CASSPGGSWPDTQYF	TGTGCCAGCTCACCTGGGGGTTCGTGGCCAGATACGCAGTATTTT
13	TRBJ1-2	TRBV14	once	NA	CASSQGTGYGYTF	TGTGCCAGCAGCCAAGGGACCGGCTATGGCTACACCTTC
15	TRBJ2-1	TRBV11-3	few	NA	CASSPPDAQYNEQFF	TGTGCCAGCAGCCCGCCGGATGCTCAATACAATGAGCAGTTCTTC
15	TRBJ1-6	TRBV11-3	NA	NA	CASSLQAYFNSPLHF	TGTGCCAGCAGCCTGCAGGCCTATTTTAATTCACCCCTCCACTTT
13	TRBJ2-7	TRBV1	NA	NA	CASSRAGSYEQYF	TGCGCCAGCAGCCGCGCGGGGTCCTACGAGCAGTACTTC
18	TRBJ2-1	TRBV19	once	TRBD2	CASSIQRLAGASYNEQFF	TGTGCCAGTAGTATTCAACGACTAGCGGGGGCCTCCTACAATGAGCAGTTCTTC
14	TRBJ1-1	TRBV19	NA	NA	CASMDPGTRIEAFF	TGTGCCAGTATGGATCCGGGGACAAGGATCGAAGCTTTCTTT
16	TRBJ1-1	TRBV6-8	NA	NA	CAIIASYWPLGERAFF	TGTGCCATCATTGCCAGCTATTGGCCTCTCGGGGAAAGAGCTTTCTTT
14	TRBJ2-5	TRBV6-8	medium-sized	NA	CASSPDFFQETQYF	TGTGCCAGCAGTCCCGACTTTTTCCAAGAGACCCAGTACTTC
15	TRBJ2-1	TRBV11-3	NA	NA	CASSSVRGSVNEQFF	TGTGCCAGCAGCTCCGTCCGAGGCAGTGTCAATGAGCAGTTCTTC
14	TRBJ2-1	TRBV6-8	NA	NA	CASRTGVGWNEQFF	TGTGCCAGCAGGACAGGAGTAGGGTGGAATGAGCAGTTCTTC
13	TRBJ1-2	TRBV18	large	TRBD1	CASSPQGAQGYTF	TGTGCCAGCTCACCACAGGGGGCACAAGGCTACACCTTC
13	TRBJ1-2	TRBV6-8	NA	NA	CASRWGAAYGYTF	TGTGCCAGCAGATGGGGGGCTGCTTATGGCTACACCTTC
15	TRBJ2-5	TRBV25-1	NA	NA	CASSGLQGVSETQYF	TGTGCCAGCAGTGGTTTACAGGGTGTATCGGAGACCCAGTACTTC
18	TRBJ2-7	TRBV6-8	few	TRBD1	CASSYSKDGTGGSYEQYF	TGTGCCAGCAGTTACTCGAAAGACGGCACAGGGGGCTCCTACGAGCAGTACTTC
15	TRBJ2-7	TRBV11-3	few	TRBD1	CASSLGDSGFYEQYF	TGTGCCAGCAGCTTAGGGGACAGTGGCTTCTACGAGCAGTACTTC
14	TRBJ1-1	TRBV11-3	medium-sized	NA	CASSLFAVNTEAFF	TGTGCCAGCAGCTTATTTGCGGTGAACACTGAAGCTTTCTTT
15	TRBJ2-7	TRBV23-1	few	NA	CASSQSSGFPYEQYF	TGCGCCAGCAGCCAATCATCGGGATTCCCCTACGAGCAGTACTTC
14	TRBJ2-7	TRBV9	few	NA	CASSVELDPYEQYF	TGTGCCAGCAGCGTAGAACTAGACCCCTACGAGCAGTACTTC
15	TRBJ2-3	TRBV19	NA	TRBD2	CASSPLAGGTDTQYF	TGTGCCAGTAGTCCGCTAGCGGGGGGGACAGATACGCAGTATTTT
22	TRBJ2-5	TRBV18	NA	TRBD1	CASSPPWQGFRLRAGGEETQYF	TGTGCCAGCTCACCACCGTGGCAGGGCTTCCGGTTACGGGCAGGGGGAGAAGAGACCCAGTACTTC
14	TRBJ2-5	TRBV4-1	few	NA	CASSQGALQETQYF	TGCGCCAGCAGCCAAGGGGCCCTACAAGAGACCCAGTACTTC
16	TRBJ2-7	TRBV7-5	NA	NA	CASRRTSGTSPYEQYF	TGTGCCAGCAGAAGGACTAGCGGGACCTCCCCCTACGAGCAGTACTTC
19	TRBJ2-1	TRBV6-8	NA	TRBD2	CASSYSRLAGGSSYNEQFF	TGTGCCAGCAGTTACTCGAGGCTAGCGGGGGGTAGCTCCTACAATGAGCAGTTCTTC
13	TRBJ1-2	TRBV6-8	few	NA	CASSWARGQGYTF	TGTGCCAGCAGTTGGGCCAGGGGCCAAGGCTACACCTTC
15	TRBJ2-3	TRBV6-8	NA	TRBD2	CASSRLAGGADTQYF	TGTGCCAGCAGTAGACTAGCGGGGGGGGCAGATACGCAGTATTTT